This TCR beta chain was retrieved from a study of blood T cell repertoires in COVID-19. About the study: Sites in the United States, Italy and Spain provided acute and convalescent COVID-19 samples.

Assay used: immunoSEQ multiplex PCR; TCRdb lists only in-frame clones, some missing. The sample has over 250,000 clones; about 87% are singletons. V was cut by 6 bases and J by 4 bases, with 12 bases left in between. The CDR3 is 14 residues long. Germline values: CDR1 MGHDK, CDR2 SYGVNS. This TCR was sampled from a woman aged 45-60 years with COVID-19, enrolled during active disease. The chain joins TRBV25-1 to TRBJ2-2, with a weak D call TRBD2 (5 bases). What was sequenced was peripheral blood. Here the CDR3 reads CASRNAGGTGELFF. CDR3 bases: TGTGCCAGCAGAAACGCAGGAGGCACCGGGGAGCTGTTTTTT. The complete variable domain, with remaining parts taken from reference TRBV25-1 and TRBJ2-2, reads EADIYQTPRYLVIGTGKKITLECSQTMGHDKMYWYQQDPGMELHLIHYSYGVNSTEKGDLSSESTVSRIRTEHFPLTLESARPSHTSQYLCASRNAGGTGELFFGEGSRLTVL.